These T cell receptor beta chains were read from a single sample in a study of CD8+CD57+ T cells in acquired aplastic anemia. TCRdb reprocessed the reads via MiXCR and lists one record per CDR3 protein. The sample lists roughly 280,000 distinct CDR3 sequences, about 50% occurring once. Sequences were obtained from sorted CD4+, CD8+, or CD8+CD57+ T cells (not recorded which) from PBMCs. The receptors shown here come from a human donor with aplastic anemia. Both conserved end residues are part of each CDR3. A D gene is named only where the DNA matches it firmly. Expanded clones get a size class; other rows say once, few or many, or leave the size out.

j_call | d_call | clone_size | v_call | cdr3_nt | cdr3_aa
TRBJ2-2 | - | - | TRBV20-1 | TGCAGTGCTAGAGAACAGAACACCGGGGAGCTGTTTTTT | CSAREQNTGELFF
TRBJ1-5 | - | - | TRBV7-2 | TGTGCCAGCAGCGGGTGGGCACTTCAGCCCCAGCATTTT | CASSGWALQPQHF
TRBJ1-3 | TRBD1 | - | TRBV7-9 | TGCGCCAGCAGCCACCCCGGGACAGGGACGGGAAACACCATATATTTT | CASSHPGTGTGNTIYF
TRBJ2-7 | - | many | TRBV2 | TGTGCCAGCAGTGAAGGGCAGGTGGGACGTTACGAGCAGTACTTC | CASSEGQVGRYEQYF
TRBJ2-5 | TRBD2 | - | TRBV20-1 | TGCAGTGCTAGGGTAGCTAGCGGGAGGCAGCGGGAGACCCAGTACTTC | CSARVASGRQRETQYF
TRBJ2-3 | - | once | TRBV7-2 | TGTGCCACCTCCCCTTTCCTACCCATGGGGGTGGTTGATACGCAGTATTTT | CATSPFLPMGVVDTQYF
TRBJ1-1 | - | - | TRBV6-5 | TGTGCCAGCACCCTGGGATCCTATACTGAAGCTTTCTTT | CASTLGSYTEAFF
TRBJ1-6 | TRBD1 | - | TRBV19 | TGTGCCAGTAGTGAGGGGGCCGGTTCACCCCTCCACTTT | CASSEGAGSPLHF
TRBJ2-7 | - | - | TRBV7-9 | TGTGCCAGCAGTCCCCTCTACGAGCAGTACTTC | CASSPLYEQYF
TRBJ1-5 | TRBD1 | - | TRBV24-1 | TGTGCCACCAGTGACGACGGGACAGGTAGCAATCAGCCCCAGCATTTT | CATSDDGTGSNQPQHF
TRBJ2-7 | TRBD2 | - | TRBV19 | TGTGCCAGTAGTACAGGACTAGCGGGAACAGTCGAGCAGTACTTC | CASSTGLAGTVEQYF
TRBJ2-3 | TRBD2 | - | TRBV20-1 | TGCAGTGCTAGGGAGTCTAGCGGGGGCACAGATACGCAGTATTTT | CSARESSGGTDTQYF
TRBJ1-6 | - | - | TRBV13 | TGTGCCAGCACAGAGAGCTCCTATAATTCACCCCTCCACTTT | CASTESSYNSPLHF
TRBJ2-1 | TRBD2 | once | TRBV20-1 | TGCAGTGCTAGACTAGCGGGGGTCTACAATGAGCAGTTCTTC | CSARLAGVYNEQFF
TRBJ2-1 | - | - | TRBV19 | TGTGCCAGTAGTATGGGACAATGGGAGCAGTTCTTC | CASSMGQWEQFF
TRBJ2-2 | - | many | TRBV2 | TGTGCCAGCGCCTTTAGGACTGCGAACACCGGGGAGCTGTTTTTT | CASAFRTANTGELFF
TRBJ1-2 | TRBD1 | - | TRBV19 | TGTGCCAGTGCCCTACAGGGGAAGTATGGCTACACCTTC | CASALQGKYGYTF